This record covers a single TCR beta chain. Through a sample-barcoded 5' primer and a J-beta primer mix, a second PCR was run for about 6 to 11 cycles. One entry per CDR3 protein results from TCRdb running MiXCR on the 5' RACE reads. The sample includes approximately 850,000 distinct CDR3 sequences, about 42% seen only once; the top ten take about a fifth. The people who gave samples were healthy Caucasians from Russia, aged roughly 6 to 95. Total RNA extraction produced at least 5.5 micrograms (per sample) for the study. These data originate in a study of blood T cells in healthy people across ages. The CDR3 totals 16 residues. The V segment lost 1 base and the J segment 0 bases; nucleotides outside the gene matches: 5. Looked up from germline, CDR1 is MDHEN and CDR2 is SYDVKM.

Material: blood. The sequence was obtained from a man aged 60 to 75 in good health. The rearrangement joins TRBV28 to TRBJ2-7; 8 nucleotides align to TRBD1. CDR3 loop: CASSLLGTGHSYEQYF. Here the CDR3 DNA reads TGTGCCAGCAGTTTATTAGGGACAGGCCACTCCTACGAGCAGTACTTC. Looking up the rest from reference TRBV28 and TRBJ2-7 gives the full variable domain: DVKVTQSSRYLVKRTGEKVFLECVQDMDHENMFWYRQDPGLGLRLIYFSYDVKMKEKGDIPEGYSVSREKKERFSLILESASTNQTSMYLCASSLLGTGHSYEQYFGPGTRLTVT.